One and the same sample provided the 13 T cell receptor beta chains below, sequenced in a study of shared clonotypes between healthy human individuals. Here immunoSEQ multiplex PCR was the method, and the copy in TCRdb shows in-frame clones only, minus some. The sample shows 1,500,000 or so clones, more than 95% of them seen only once. The sequenced sample was naive CD4+ T cells sorted from blood. Subset denoted: CD45RA+ positively selected. The receptors were sampled from a man aged 25-45 years in good health.

This clone was detected only a few times. The chain is built from TRBV5-4 and TRBJ1-2; D remains ambiguous. Trimming removed 4 bases from V and 5 bases from J, with 12 bases in between. CDR3 length equals 13 residues. Germline V lookup: CDR1 SGHNT, CDR2 YYREEE (reference sequence). In DNA form, the CDR3 reads TGTGCCAGCAGCCGTGGGTCGGGGTATGGCTACACCTTC. Translation: CASSRGSGYGYTF.

This chain links TRBV7-9 with TRBJ1-3, with a tentative D call TRBD1 (5 bases). The CDR3 consists of 15 residues. The V end was cut by 5 bases, the J end by 4 bases, with 15 bases between. Germline CDR1 SEHNR, CDR2 FQNEAQ (reference sequence). Here the CDR3 reads CASSTPGLGGNTIYF. In DNA form, the CDR3 reads TGTGCCAGCAGCACCCCAGGGTTGGGCGGAAACACCATATATTTT.

The chain is built from TRBV6-6 and TRBJ1-3; 7 bases fit TRBD1. The CDR3 is 15 amino acids. The germline V gene encodes CDR1 MNHNY and CDR2 SVGAGI (reference sequence). The J segment lost 4 bases and the V segment lost 4 bases, leaving 7 bases of the junction unmatched. In DNA form, the CDR3 reads TGTGCCAGCAGTTTGCAGGGGGTAGGGGGAAACACCATATATTTT. Its translation: CASSLQGVGGNTIYF.

This sequence joins TRBV10-3 and TRBJ2-1; D remains ambiguous. V was clipped by 2 bases and J by 10 bases, with 18 bases between them. The CDR3 is 15 amino acids. Germline V lookup: CDR1 ENHRY, CDR2 SYGVKD. The DNA of the CDR3 is TGTGCCATCAGTGAGGTGGGTCCTCCCCAAGGAGAGCAGTTCTTC. This encodes CAISEVGPPQGEQFF.

V and J are TRBV18 and TRBJ2-1; perhaps TRBD2 as D (6 bases). V was clipped by 0 bases and J by 15 bases, with 15 bases between them. Germline V gives CDR1 KGHSH, CDR2 LQKENI. This CDR3 comprises 13 residues. The CDR3 DNA follows: TGTGCCAGCTCACCACCTTCTAGCGACGTATCGTTCTTC. It translates to CASSPPSSDVSFF.

The chain is built from TRBV10-3 and TRBJ1-2; TRBD1 matches 12 bases. CDR1 and CDR2 (germline): ENHRY, SYGVKD. The CDR3 consists of 18 residues. Losses at the gene ends were 3 bases for V and 0 bases for J; bases not matched to a gene: 8. The CDR3 sequence is CAISDFRDRGPTNYGYTF. The CDR3 DNA sequence: TGTGCCATCAGTGATTTCCGGGACAGGGGGCCAACTAACTATGGCTACACCTTC.

CDR3 in DNA: TGTGCCAGCGGCCCGAGTTCTGGGGAGCTGTTTTTT. Translation gives CASGPSSGELFF. V gene TRBV7-3 combines with J gene TRBJ2-2; D not certain. This CDR3 spans 12 amino acids. V lost 8 bases, J lost 8 bases, and 12 bases lay in between. Per germline, CDR1 SGHTA and CDR2 FQGTGA.

The chain combines TRBV7-2 with TRBJ2-3, with 7 bases aligning to TRBD1. V was pared by 5 bases and J by 4 bases, with 9 bases of the junction left unmatched. CDR3 length: 15 residues. Germline V gene lookup returns CDR1 SGHTA and CDR2 FQGNSA. The DNA of the CDR3 is TGTGCCAGCAGCAGACAGGGAAGGGCGTCAGATACGCAGTATTTT. It yields the protein CASSRQGRASDTQYF.

The chain links TRBV4-1 to TRBJ2-7; 9 nucleotides align to TRBD1. The ends lost 4 bases at V and 1 base at J; junction bases unmatched: 11. Germline V gene sequence: CDR1 MGHRA, CDR2 YSYEKL. This CDR3 spans 17 amino acids. The CDR3 reads CASSPGPRDRASYEQYF. CDR3 DNA: TGCGCCAGCAGCCCAGGCCCGCGGGACAGGGCGTCCTACGAGCAGTACTTC.

The rearrangement joins TRBV7-9 to TRBJ2-1; TRBD1 is a possible D gene (6 bases). The ends were cut back, 4 bases at V and 7 bases at J, with 23 bases in the middle. This CDR3 contains 17 residues. Germline lookup yields CDR1 SEHNR and CDR2 FQNEAQ (reference sequence). The CDR3 DNA follows: TGTGCCAGCAGCTCCAAAGCTGGGACACTCCCCGGGAATGAGCAGTTCTTC. The encoded protein is CASSSKAGTLPGNEQFF.

This clone was detected a few times. Other DNA sequences from this sample encode an identical CDR3 as well. The chain links TRBV5-1 to TRBJ2-5; D not resolved. The length of the CDR3 is 13 residues. The V gene lost 0 bases and the J gene lost 1 base, with 4 bases spanning the gap. CDR1 SGHRS and CDR2 YFSETQ come from the germline V gene. CDR3 loop: CASSLVPQETQYF. The CDR3 region has the DNA TGCGCCAGCAGCTTGGTACCCCAAGAGACCCAGTACTTC.

For the CDR3, the DNA is TGCGCCAGCAGCCCGACGAAACTGAAGAGCTCCTACAATGAGCAGTTCTTC. It is translated as CASSPTKLKSSYNEQFF. V is TRBV5-1 and J is TRBJ2-1; D is unclear. This CDR3 contains 17 residues. Germline assignment: CDR1 SGHRS and CDR2 YFSETQ. Trimming took 4 bases from V and 0 from J, leaving 17 bases between them. Full variable domain (rest looked up from reference TRBV5-1 and TRBJ2-1): KAGVTQTPRYLIKTRGQQVTLSCSPISGHRSVSWYQQTPGQGLQFLFEYFSETQRNKGNFPGRFSGRQFSNSRSEMNVSTLELGDSALYLCASSPTKLKSSYNEQFFGPGTRLTVL.

The V and J genes are TRBV11-3 and TRBJ2-2; 7 nucleotides agree with TRBD2. The CDR3 extends over 14 amino acids. Germline-derived CDR1 and CDR2 are SGHNT and YENEEA. The J segment lost 6 bases and the V segment lost 3 bases, leaving 4 bases of the junction unmatched. CDR3 DNA sequence: TGTGCCAGCAGCTTGGGAGGGTCCTCCGGGGAGCTGTTTTTT. Translation: CASSLGGSSGELFF.